The TCR beta chain described here comes from a study of radiotherapy plus CTLA-4 blockade in lung cancer. Study results and caveats: Per reports, early blood T cell clone dynamics, plus interferon-beta, forecast response most strongly. Once radiotherapy plus ipilimumab had been given, TCR clones derived from tumor expanded in blood.

TCRdb keeps only in-frame clones here, not all; method: immunoSEQ multiplex PCR. The sample yields approximately 28,000 clones, less than 85% seen once. On this clone: The antigen is unknown.

CDR1 LNHDA and CDR2 SQIVND come from the germline V gene (reference sequence). V was trimmed by 4 bases and J by 0 bases, leaving 13 bases between them. The CDR3 sequence is 16 residues long. This receptor was taken from a human donor with non-small cell lung cancer who had stable disease on radiotherapy plus ipilimumab. This specimen consisted of peripheral blood, obtained from a patient treated with radiotherapy plus ipilimumab. V usage is TRBV19 and J usage is TRBJ1-3; D possibly corresponds to TRBD1 (5 bases). The CDR3 DNA follows: TGTGCCAGTAGTAGTCCGGGACGGTTCTCTGGAAACACCATATATTTT. It codes for CASSSPGRFSGNTIYF.